This T cell receptor beta chain was recovered during a study of T cells of healthy individuals. TCRdb reprocessed the 5' RACE reads with MiXCR, giving one entry per CDR3 protein. In the table there are 85,000 to 100,000 distinct CDR3 sequences, 17% of which are singletons. Germline CDR1 is SNHLY and CDR2 is FYNNEI. With 7 bases clipped from V and 4 bases from J, the junction kept 9 bases outside the gene matches. This CDR3 has 16 residues. The clonotype was recovered from a human donor in good health. The chain carries TRBV2 and TRBJ2-1, with 11 bases matching TRBD2. CDR3 in amino acids: CASMASGGPGYNEQFF. The CDR3 DNA sequence: TGTGCCAGCATGGCTAGCGGGGGGCCGGGATACAATGAGCAGTTCTTC. The variable domain in full, with the rest retrieved from reference TRBV2 and TRBJ2-1, is EPEVTQTPSHQVTQMGQEVILRCVPISNHLYFYWYRQILGQKVEFLVSFYNNEISEKSEIFDDQFSVERPDGSNFTLKIRSTKLEDSAMYFCASMASGGPGYNEQFFGPGTRLTVL.